The 26 T cell receptor beta chains in this list originate from one sample, sequenced in a study of blood T cells in healthy people across ages. A second PCR of roughly 7 to 11 cycles used a sample-barcoded 5' primer and a J-beta primer mix. TCRdb analysed the 5' RACE reads with MiXCR anew, one entry per CDR3 protein. There are 1.5 million to 1.8 million distinct CDR3 sequences in the sample; 35% to 45% occur only once, and roughly 3.7% lies in the top ten. The sample was blood. Receptor source: a woman aged 18 to 35 in good health.

To note about this clonotype: The junction and the germline gene differ at one end; a read error may be behind it. V is TRBV27 and J is TRBJ2-7, with D uncertain. With the DNA end fitting TRBJ2-1 better, the J assignment may be wrong. The CDR3 loop spans 13 amino acids. Germline-derived CDR1 and CDR2 are MNHEY and SMNVEV (reference sequence). CDR3 residues: CASSVSQNNEQFF. The CDR3, as DNA: TGTGCCAGCAGTGTATCGCAGAACAATGAGCAGTTCTTC.

Many counts were recorded for this clonotype. The chain recombines TRBV7-2 with TRBJ2-3, with 9 bases matching TRBD2. This CDR3 comprises 16 residues. The germline V gene has CDR1 SGHTA and CDR2 FQGNSA. Losses at the gene ends were 1 base for V and 4 bases for J; bases not matched to a gene: 6. The CDR3 region is CASSLVVASGADTQYF. DNA for the CDR3: TGTGCCAGCAGCTTAGTTGTGGCTAGCGGGGCAGATACGCAGTATTTT. Full variable domain (remainder filled in from reference TRBV7-2 and TRBJ2-3): GAGVSQSPSNKVTEKGKDVELRCDPISGHTALYWYRQSLGQGLEFLIYFQGNSAPDKSGLPSDRFSAERTGGSVSTLTIQRTQQEDSAVYLCASSLVVASGADTQYFGPGTRLTVL.

In this sample, this clonotype turned up a few times. The genes are TRBV20-1 and TRBJ2-1; 10 bases are a match to TRBD2. V was clipped by 0 bases and J by 15 bases; unmatched bases: 8. Germline assignment: CDR1 DFQATT and CDR2 SNEGSKA (reference sequence). The CDR3 totals 13 residues. As DNA, the CDR3 is TGCAGTGCTAGAGACCCTTCGACTAGCGGGCCGTTCTTC. Protein: CSARDPSTSGPFF.

V usage is TRBV20-1 and J usage is TRBJ1-2; the D gene is possibly TRBD1 (5 bases). Germline V gene data show CDR1 as DFQATT and CDR2 as SNEGSKA (reference sequence). CDR3 length: 13 amino acids. V lost 1 base and J lost 5, with 11 bases in between. The CDR3 DNA reads TGCAGTGCTAGAGGGTGGGGGACTTATGGCTACACCTTC. Amino acid sequence: CSARGWGTYGYTF.

The chain couples TRBV6-2 or TRBV6-3 to TRBJ2-1, with D possibly being TRBD1 (6 bases). With 7 bases removed from V and 7 bases from J, the gap between germline ends came to 14 bases. This CDR3 is 13 amino acids long. Germline V gene data show CDR1 as MNHEY and CDR2 as SVGEGT. CDR3 nucleotides: TGTGCCAGCACGGGCCTTAGGGGGAATGAGCAGTTCTTC. Protein product: CASTGLRGNEQFF.

The rearrangement uses TRBV6-1 and TRBJ2-7, with TRBD1 matching 10 bases. The CDR3 extends over 14 amino acids. Trimming at V came to 10 bases and at J to 7 bases, leaving 13 bases not matched to a gene. CDR1 MNHNS and CDR2 SASEGT come from the germline V gene. As DNA, the CDR3 is TGTGCCAATCAAGACAGGGGGCATCGGGATGAGCAGTACTTC. It encodes CANQDRGHRDEQYF.

This clonotype is a singleton in its sample. The chain uses TRBV19 and TRBJ2-3; 10 bases map to TRBD1. In germline, CDR1 is LNHDA, CDR2 SQIVND (reference sequence). J lost 2 bases, V lost 4 bases, and 9 bases had no gene match. CDR3 length equals 17 residues. CDR3 in DNA: TGTGCCAGTAGTACGTCGGACAGGGGGAGTGTCACAGATACGCAGTATTTT. Amino acid sequence: CASSTSDRGSVTDTQYF.

V usage is TRBV7-2 and J usage is TRBJ1-2, with no clear D. Germline V gene data show CDR1 as SGHTA and CDR2 as FQGNSA. The CDR3 covers 14 residues. Deletions cut 5 bases from V and 4 bases from J, with 14 bases between. The CDR3: CASSAGRVSYGYTF. The CDR3 coding sequence is TGTGCCAGCAGCGCGGGCCGAGTAAGCTATGGCTACACCTTC.

This clonotype turned up a few times. V gene TRBV7-9 combines with J gene TRBJ1-2; 7 nucleotides align to TRBD1. The V gene's germline CDR1 is SEHNR and CDR2 FQNEAQ (reference sequence). CDR3 length: 14 amino acids. V shed 5 bases and J 3 bases; nucleotides not matched to a gene: 6. The CDR3 DNA follows: TGTGCCAGCAGCGGAAGGGGGCCGCACTATGGCTACACCTTC. Translating gives CASSGRGPHYGYTF.

This clonotype has a single count. The chain is built from TRBV29-1 and TRBJ1-1, with 8 bases aligning to TRBD1. Per germline, CDR1 SQVTM and CDR2 ANQGSEA. The V gene end was trimmed by 7 bases and the J gene end by 5 bases; junction bases not matched to a gene: 9. This CDR3 region has 13 residues. The CDR3 loop reads CSARTGTRTEAFF. CDR3 nucleotides: TGCAGCGCAAGGACAGGGACGCGAACTGAAGCTTTCTTT.

The rearrangement uses TRBV7-2 and TRBJ2-7; 9 nucleotides line up with TRBD2. Germline loops: CDR1 SGHTA, CDR2 FQGNSA. V trimming: 6 bases; J trimming: 5 bases; junction bases outside the gene matches: 8. The CDR3 length is 14 residues. The CDR3 reads CASRISGSNNEQYF. For the CDR3, the DNA is TGTGCCAGCAGGATTAGCGGGAGCAACAACGAGCAGTACTTC. Full variable domain (rest looked up from reference TRBV7-2 and TRBJ2-7): GAGVSQSPSNKVTEKGKDVELRCDPISGHTALYWYRQSLGQGLEFLIYFQGNSAPDKSGLPSDRFSAERTGGSVSTLTIQRTQQEDSAVYLCASRISGSNNEQYFGPGTRLTVT.

V usage is TRBV28 and J usage is TRBJ2-1; D gene ambiguous. V was shortened by 6 bases and J by 7 bases, with 16 bases between the two germline ends. Germline CDR1 reads MDHEN; CDR2 reads SYDVKM. The CDR3 spans 14 residues. The CDR3 DNA follows: TGTGCCAGCAGCCTGCCACCCCAGCTGAATGAGCAGTTCTTC. Its translation is CASSLPPQLNEQFF.

V and J are TRBV12-3 or TRBV12-4 and TRBJ1-4, with 8 bases identical to TRBD1. The CDR3 has 14 residues. After removal of 6 bases from V and 8 bases from J, the junction contained 8 bases not matched to a gene. CDR3 amino acids: CASSPWTGNEKLFF. The DNA for the CDR3 is TGTGCCAGCAGCCCCTGGACAGGGAACGAAAAACTGTTTTTT.

This clonotype was recorded a few times. The J gene is TRBJ1-2, the V gene TRBV11-2; D perhaps matches TRBD1 (5 bases). Germline V gives CDR1 SGHAT, CDR2 FQNNGV. V was clipped by 5 bases and J by 2 bases, with 18 bases between them. The CDR3 totals 16 residues. The chain's CDR3 is CASSRLRTNLNYGYTF. The CDR3 nucleotides are TGTGCCAGCAGCCGCTTACGGACAAACCTAAACTATGGCTACACCTTC.

This clonotype has just a few counts. The CDR3 nucleotides are TGTGCCAGCAGCCCGGACGGAGTCCCTAACTATGGCTACACCTTC. Its translation: CASSPDGVPNYGYTF. The chain has TRBV9 and TRBJ1-2; unclear D gene. This CDR3 has 15 residues. The germline CDR1 and CDR2 sequences are SGDLS and YYNGEE. V lost 4 bases and J lost 0, with 13 bases in between.

This clonotype was counted only a few times. This chain uses TRBV7-2 with TRBJ1-6; 7 bases line up with TRBD1. V was pared by 5 bases and J by 10 bases, with 11 bases of the junction left unmatched. Germline V gene sequence: CDR1 SGHTA, CDR2 FQGNSA. This CDR3 spans 15 amino acids. CDR3: CASSPSSTGSSPLHF. The CDR3 DNA follows: TGTGCCAGCAGCCCCTCCTCGACAGGGTCATCACCCCTCCACTTT. The entire variable domain, with the rest obtained from reference TRBV7-2 and TRBJ1-6, is as follows: GAGVSQSPSNKVTEKGKDVELRCDPISGHTALYWYRQSLGQGLEFLIYFQGNSAPDKSGLPSDRFSAERTGGSVSTLTIQRTQQEDSAVYLCASSPSSTGSSPLHFGNGTRLTVT.

The V call is TRBV29-1, the J call TRBJ2-5, with D perhaps given as TRBD1 or TRBD2 (5 bases each). The CDR3 consists of 13 residues. Trimming took off 3 bases at V and 11 bases at J, with 19 bases between the two ends. Germline V CDR1 and CDR2: SQVTM, ANQGSEA. This CDR3 is CSVEDLLGGEQYF. The CDR3 coding sequence is TGCAGCGTTGAGGATCTCCTTGGGGGTGAGCAGTACTTC.

This clonotype occurred many times. The chain is built from TRBV12-3 or TRBV12-4 and TRBJ2-7; 10 bases line up with TRBD2. CDR3 size: 15 residues. V shed 5 bases and J 3 bases; nucleotides not matched to a gene: 7. The CDR3 here is CASSPGTSAYYEQYF. The DNA for the CDR3 is TGTGCCAGCAGTCCCGGGACTAGCGCCTACTACGAGCAGTACTTC.

This chain connects TRBV7-9 to TRBJ2-1; possibly TRBD1 for D (6 bases). TRBJ2-7 matches the DNA end more closely, so the J call is doubtful. This CDR3 has 15 amino acids. Germline V gene sequence: CDR1 SEHNR, CDR2 FQNEAQ (reference sequence). In DNA form, the CDR3 reads TGTGCCAGCAGCTTAGGGGGGCACGACTACAATGAGCAGTACTTC. Protein product: CASSLGGHDYNEQYF.

The chain uses TRBV7-8 and TRBJ1-5, with 7 bases fitting TRBD1. Germline CDR1 and CDR2: SGHVS and FQNEAQ. The CDR3 sequence is 16 residues long. J was trimmed by 1 base and V by 2 bases; bases with no gene match: 5. CDR3 loop: CASSLMQGGSNQPQHF. For the CDR3, the DNA is TGTGCCAGCAGCTTAATGCAGGGGGGAAGCAATCAGCCCCAGCATTTT.

The chain has TRBV27 and TRBJ1-6; 8 positions agree with TRBD1. Germline V gene lookup returns CDR1 MNHEY and CDR2 SMNVEV (reference sequence). This CDR3 contains 17 residues. After removal of 5 bases from V and 3 bases from J, the junction contained 9 bases not matched to a gene. The CDR3 here is CASSPWDRRLYNSPLHF. CDR3 bases: TGTGCCAGCAGTCCTTGGGACAGGCGACTCTATAATTCACCCCTCCACTTT.

The rearrangement links TRBV20-1 to TRBJ2-1, with a tentative D call TRBD2 (7 bases). Trimming shortened V by 2 bases and J by 5 bases, and 19 bases separated the two germline ends. The CDR3 runs to 16 residues. Germline assignment: CDR1 DFQATT and CDR2 SNEGSKA (reference sequence). In nucleotides, the CDR3 is TGCAGTGCTAGACTCCTGGTGGGGGGGCGGGACAATGAGCAGTTCTTC. It specifies CSARLLVGGRDNEQFF.

A word on this clonotype: At one of its ends the junction is not consistent with the germline gene, which may arise from a read error. The chain uses TRBV20-1 and TRBJ2-4; 13 nucleotides align to TRBD2. The CDR3 loop spans 17 amino acids. The germline V gene encodes CDR1 DFQATT and CDR2 SNEGSKA (reference sequence). The CDR3 nucleotides read TGCAGCGCTAGGTGGACTAGCGGGGGTGTAGCCAAAAACATTCAGTACTTC. It encodes CSARWTSGGVAKNIQYF.

This chain joins TRBV10-3 and TRBJ1-1; TRBD1 matches at 7 bases. Germline assignment: CDR1 ENHRY and CDR2 SYGVKD. Germline trimming cut 10 bases from V and 2 bases from J; bases unmatched to any gene: 4. This CDR3 spans 12 amino acids. CDR3 in amino acids: CATRDSNTEAFF. DNA for the CDR3: TGTGCCACCAGGGACAGTAACACTGAAGCTTTCTTT.

In its sample, this clonotype was seen a few times. The chain couples TRBV27 to TRBJ2-7; D might be TRBD1 or TRBD2, each matching 5 bases. The germline gives CDR1 MNHEY, CDR2 SMNVEV (reference sequence). The V end was cut by 8 bases, the J end by 6 bases, with 17 bases between. This CDR3 is built from 13 residues. The CDR3 bases are TGTGCCAGCGGACCGGGACCTCGTACCGAGCAGTACTTC. Its translation is CASGPGPRTEQYF.

This clonotype was observed a few times. The CDR3 reads CSGRGRMGGYTF. In DNA form, the CDR3 reads TGCAGCGGCCGGGGCCGGATGGGAGGCTACACCTTC. This rearrangement joins TRBV29-1 to TRBJ1-2; D perhaps matches TRBD1 (5 bases). The V gene lost 7 bases and the J gene lost 8 bases, with 17 bases spanning the gap. Germline V gene data show CDR1 as SQVTM and CDR2 as ANQGSEA. The CDR3 contains 12 residues.